The clone carrying this T cell receptor (beta chain) was found a few times. V lost 1 base and J 4 bases, leaving 13 bases between the germline ends. This CDR3 comprises 15 residues. Looked up from germline, CDR1 is MNHNS and CDR2 is SASEGT. The sample originates from a study of T cell changes during pregnancy in multiple sclerosis. The repertoire was sequenced with immunoSEQ multiplex PCR; TCRdb's copy has only in-frame clones and lacks some. This sample has fewer than 90,000 clones, with about 93% found just once. Material: peripheral blood, obtained after pregnancy. The receptor was isolated from a female donor in good health, enrolled as a control in a pregnancy study. The rearrangement uses TRBV6-1 and TRBJ2-5, with D tentatively TRBD2 (7 bases). CDR3 in amino acids: CASSEVGGGGETQYF. CDR3 sequence (DNA): TGTGCCAGCAGTGAAGTAGGAGGGGGGGGAGAGACCCAGTACTTC.